This is a list of T cell receptor beta chains from one sample in a study of blood T cell repertoires in COVID-19. This table comes from immunoSEQ multiplex PCR, and its TCRdb copy is limited to in-frame clones, with some not included. Counted here are some 360,000 clones, approximately 90% occurring once; the ten biggest clones make up 3% to 4%. Sequenced material: peripheral blood. Receptors originate from a woman aged 55-70 years with COVID-19, enrolled during active disease. The CDR3 runs from the conserved cysteine through the conserved F or W. Each record gives: D gene, clone size, V gene, J gene, CDR3 protein, CDR3 DNA. D genes are given only for firm matches. Size tells how often a clone was seen (once, few, many) or the class of an expanded clone, and some rows leave it out.

d_gene: NA; abundance: NA; v_gene: TRBV20-1; j_gene: TRBJ2-7; CDR3aa: CSARRETQYF; CDR3nt: TGCAGTGCTAGACGGGAGACTCAGTACTTC
d_gene: TRBD1; abundance: NA; v_gene: TRBV27; j_gene: TRBJ1-6; CDR3aa: CASSSGQGMNSPLHF; CDR3nt: TGTGCCAGCAGCTCCGGACAGGGGATGAATTCACCCCTCCACTTT
d_gene: NA; abundance: NA; v_gene: TRBV25-1; j_gene: TRBJ1-4; CDR3aa: CASSGLPGQPQNEKLFF; CDR3nt: TGTGCCAGCAGTGGCCTTCCCGGACAGCCACAAAATGAAAAACTGTTTTTT
d_gene: NA; abundance: once; v_gene: TRBV11-2; j_gene: TRBJ1-1; CDR3aa: CASSPLASNTEAFF; CDR3nt: TGTGCCAGCAGCCCCTTGGCCTCGAACACTGAAGCTTTCTTT
d_gene: NA; abundance: NA; v_gene: TRBV28; j_gene: TRBJ1-6; CDR3aa: CATLPGGAHNSPLHF; CDR3nt: TGTGCCACCCTCCCTGGGGGGGCCCATAATTCACCCCTCCACTTT
d_gene: TRBD1; abundance: few; v_gene: TRBV19; j_gene: TRBJ1-2; CDR3aa: CASWGDDRAYGYTF; CDR3nt: TGTGCCAGTTGGGGGGACGACAGGGCCTATGGCTACACCTTC
d_gene: TRBD1; abundance: NA; v_gene: TRBV2; j_gene: TRBJ2-3; CDR3aa: CASKVNRGTDTQYF; CDR3nt: TGTGCCAGCAAGGTGAACAGGGGGACTGATACGCAGTATTTT
d_gene: NA; abundance: few; v_gene: TRBV18; j_gene: TRBJ2-4; CDR3aa: CASSPPSLAKNIQYF; CDR3nt: TGTGCCAGCTCACCACCGTCCCTAGCCAAAAACATTCAGTACTTC
d_gene: NA; abundance: once; v_gene: TRBV19; j_gene: TRBJ1-5; CDR3aa: CASSITEGQPQHF; CDR3nt: TGTGCCAGTAGTATAACAGAGGGCCAGCCCCAGCATTTT
d_gene: TRBD1; abundance: few; v_gene: TRBV9; j_gene: TRBJ1-6; CDR3aa: CASSVAPLTGGDSPLHF; CDR3nt: TGTGCCAGCAGCGTAGCTCCCTTGACAGGGGGCGATTCACCCCTCCACTTT
d_gene: NA; abundance: few; v_gene: TRBV7-9; j_gene: TRBJ1-3; CDR3aa: CASSLVPRSGNTIYF; CDR3nt: TGTGCCAGCAGCTTAGTACCGCGCTCGGGAAACACCATATATTTT
d_gene: NA; abundance: NA; v_gene: TRBV14; j_gene: TRBJ1-3; CDR3aa: CASSPYGGLSSGNTIYF; CDR3nt: TGTGCCAGCAGCCCGTACGGAGGTTTGAGCTCTGGAAACACCATATATTTT
d_gene: NA; abundance: NA; v_gene: TRBV4-1; j_gene: TRBJ1-5; CDR3aa: CASSQGRDWSNQPQHF; CDR3nt: TGCGCCAGCAGCCAAGGCAGGGATTGGAGCAATCAGCCCCAGCATTTT